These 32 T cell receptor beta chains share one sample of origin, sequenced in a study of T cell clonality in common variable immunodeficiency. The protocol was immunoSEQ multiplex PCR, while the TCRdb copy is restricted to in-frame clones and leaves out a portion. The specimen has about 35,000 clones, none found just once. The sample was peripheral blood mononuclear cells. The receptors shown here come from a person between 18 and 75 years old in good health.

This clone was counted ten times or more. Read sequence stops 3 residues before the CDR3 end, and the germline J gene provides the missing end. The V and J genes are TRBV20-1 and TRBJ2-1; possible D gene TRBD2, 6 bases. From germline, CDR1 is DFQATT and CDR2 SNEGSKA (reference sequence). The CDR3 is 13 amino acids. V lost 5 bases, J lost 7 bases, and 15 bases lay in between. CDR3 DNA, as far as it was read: TGCAGTGCTCAGGAGGGGAGTCTAAATGAG. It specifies CSAQEGSLNE. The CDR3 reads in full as CSAQEGSLNEQFF.

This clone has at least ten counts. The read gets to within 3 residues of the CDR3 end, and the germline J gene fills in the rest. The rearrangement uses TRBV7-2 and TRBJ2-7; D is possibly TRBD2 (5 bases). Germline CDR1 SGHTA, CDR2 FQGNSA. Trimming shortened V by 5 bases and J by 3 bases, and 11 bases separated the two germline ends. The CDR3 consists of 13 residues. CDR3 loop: CASSHGLFYEQYF. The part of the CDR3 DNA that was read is TGTGCCAGCAGCCACGGACTGTTCTACGAG.

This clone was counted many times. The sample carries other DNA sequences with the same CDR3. This chain's CDR3 is CASRYPGQGADGYTF. The sequenced part of the CDR3 DNA is TGCGCCAGCAGGTATCCGGGACAGGGGGCGGATGGC. This sequence joins TRBV5-1 and TRBJ1-2, with 12 bases lining up with TRBD1. The read comes to an end 3 residues before the CDR3 does, leaving the germline J gene to fill in the end. CDR3 length equals 15 residues. The germline V gene encodes CDR1 SGHRS and CDR2 YFSETQ. V lost 5 bases to trimming and J lost 6 bases; unmatched junction nucleotides: 8.

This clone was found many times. The CDR3 loop reads CASSYQGATTGELFF. The covered CDR3 bases are TGTGCCAGCAGTTACCAGGGGGCAACGACCGGGGAG. The chain employs TRBV6-2 or TRBV6-3 and TRBJ2-2; 8 positions agree with TRBD1. Coverage ceases 3 residues before the CDR3 finishes, and the germline J gene fills in the end. This CDR3 spans 15 amino acids. V was clipped by 2 bases and J by 5 bases; unmatched bases: 4. Germline CDR1 and CDR2: MNHEY and SVGEGT.

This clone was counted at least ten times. Incomplete CDR3 DNA: TGTGCCAGCTCAGCCTCTAGCGGGCCCACAGATACG. Amino acids: CASSASSGPTDT. The whole CDR3 reads CASSASSGPTDTQYF. The J gene is TRBJ2-3, the V gene TRBV18; 8 nucleotides align to TRBD2. The CDR3 end is not reached by the read, which stops 3 residues before it; the germline J gene fills it in. The V gene's germline CDR1 is KGHSH and CDR2 LQKENI. The J segment lost 2 bases and the V segment lost 5 bases, leaving 6 bases of the junction unmatched. The CDR3 extends over 15 amino acids.

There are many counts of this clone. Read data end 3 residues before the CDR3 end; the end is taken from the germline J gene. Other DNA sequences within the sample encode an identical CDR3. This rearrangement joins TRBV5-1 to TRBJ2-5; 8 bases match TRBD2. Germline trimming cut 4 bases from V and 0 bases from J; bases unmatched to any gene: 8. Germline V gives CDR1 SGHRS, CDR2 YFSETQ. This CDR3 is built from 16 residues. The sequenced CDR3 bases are TGCGCCAGCAGCGGGGGGACGGGAGGGTACCAAGAGACC. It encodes CASSGGTGGYQET. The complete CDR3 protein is CASSGGTGGYQETQYF.

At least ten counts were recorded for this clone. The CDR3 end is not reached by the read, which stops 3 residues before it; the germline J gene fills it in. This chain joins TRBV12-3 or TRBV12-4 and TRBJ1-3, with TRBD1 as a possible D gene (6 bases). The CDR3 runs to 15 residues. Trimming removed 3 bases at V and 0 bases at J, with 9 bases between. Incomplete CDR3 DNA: TGTGCCAGCAGTTTGGGGGACATCTCTGGAAACACC. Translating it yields CASSLGDISGNT. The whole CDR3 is CASSLGDISGNTIYF.

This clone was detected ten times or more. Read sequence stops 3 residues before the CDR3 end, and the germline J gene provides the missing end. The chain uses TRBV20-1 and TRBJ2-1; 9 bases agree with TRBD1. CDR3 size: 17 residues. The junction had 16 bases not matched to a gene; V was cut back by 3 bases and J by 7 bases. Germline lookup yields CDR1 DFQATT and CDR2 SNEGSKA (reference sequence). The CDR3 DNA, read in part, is TGCAGTGCTAGCATTTCTGGACAGGGGCCCGGGGGGAATGAG. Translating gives CSASISGQGPGGNE. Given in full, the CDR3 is CSASISGQGPGGNEQFF.

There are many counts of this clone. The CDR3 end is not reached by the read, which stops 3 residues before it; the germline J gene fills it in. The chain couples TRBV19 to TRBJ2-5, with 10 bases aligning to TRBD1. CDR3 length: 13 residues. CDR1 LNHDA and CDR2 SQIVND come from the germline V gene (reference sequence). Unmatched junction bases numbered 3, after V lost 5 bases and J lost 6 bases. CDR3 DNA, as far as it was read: TGTGCCAGTAGTCAGACAGGGGGCAAGACC. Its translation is CASSQTGGKT. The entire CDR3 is CASSQTGGKTQYF.

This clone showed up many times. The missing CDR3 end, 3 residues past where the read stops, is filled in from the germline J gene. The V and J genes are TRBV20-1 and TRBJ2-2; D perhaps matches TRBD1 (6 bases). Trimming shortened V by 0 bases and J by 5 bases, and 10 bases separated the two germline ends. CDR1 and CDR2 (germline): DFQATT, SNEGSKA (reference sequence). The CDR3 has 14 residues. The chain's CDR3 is CSARDVRGTGELFF. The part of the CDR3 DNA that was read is TGCAGTGCTAGAGATGTCAGGGGTACCGGGGAG.

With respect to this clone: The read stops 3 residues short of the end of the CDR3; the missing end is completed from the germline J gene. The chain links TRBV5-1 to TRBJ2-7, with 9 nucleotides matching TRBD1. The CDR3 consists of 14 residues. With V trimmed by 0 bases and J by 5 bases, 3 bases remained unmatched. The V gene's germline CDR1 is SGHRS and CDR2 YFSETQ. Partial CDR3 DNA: TGCGCCAGCAGCTTGGCCAGGACAGGGGACGAG. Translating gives CASSLARTGDE. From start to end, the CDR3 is CASSLARTGDEQYF.

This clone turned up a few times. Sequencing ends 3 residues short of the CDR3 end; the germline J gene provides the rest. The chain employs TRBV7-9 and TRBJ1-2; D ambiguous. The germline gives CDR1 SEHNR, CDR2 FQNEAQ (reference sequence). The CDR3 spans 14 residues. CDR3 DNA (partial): TGTGCCAGCAGCCTGACTAGCGGGCGGTACGAC. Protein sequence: CASSLTSGRYD. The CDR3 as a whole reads CASSLTSGRYDYTF.

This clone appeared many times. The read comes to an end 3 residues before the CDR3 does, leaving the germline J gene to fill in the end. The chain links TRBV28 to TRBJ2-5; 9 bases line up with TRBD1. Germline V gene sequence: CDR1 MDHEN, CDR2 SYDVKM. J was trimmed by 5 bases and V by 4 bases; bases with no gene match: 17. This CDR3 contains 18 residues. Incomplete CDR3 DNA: TGTGCCAGCAGTTCGTCCACCCTCTCGACAGGGGGACGGGAGACC. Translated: CASSSSTLSTGGRET. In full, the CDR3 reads CASSSSTLSTGGRETQYF. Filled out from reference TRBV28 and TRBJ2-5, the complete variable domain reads DVKVTQSSRYLVKRTGEKVFLECVQDMDHENMFWYRQDPGLGLRLIYFSYDVKMKEKGDIPEGYSVSREKKERFSLILESASTNQTSMYLCASSSSTLSTGGRETQYFGPGTRLLVL.

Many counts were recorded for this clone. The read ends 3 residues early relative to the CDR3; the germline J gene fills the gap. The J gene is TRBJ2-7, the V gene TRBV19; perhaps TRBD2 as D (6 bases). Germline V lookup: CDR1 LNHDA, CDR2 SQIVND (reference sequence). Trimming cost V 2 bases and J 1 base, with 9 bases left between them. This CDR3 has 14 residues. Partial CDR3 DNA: TGTGCCAGTAGTATAAACAGCGGGTCCTACGAG. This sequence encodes CASSINSGSYE. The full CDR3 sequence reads CASSINSGSYEQYF.

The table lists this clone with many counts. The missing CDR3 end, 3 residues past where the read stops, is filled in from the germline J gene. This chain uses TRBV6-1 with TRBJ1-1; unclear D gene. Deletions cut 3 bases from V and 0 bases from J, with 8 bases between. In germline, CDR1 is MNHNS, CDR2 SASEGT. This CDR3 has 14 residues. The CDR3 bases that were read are TGTGCCAGCAGTGACGAGTACATGAACACTGAA. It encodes CASSDEYMNTE. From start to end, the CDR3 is CASSDEYMNTEAFF.

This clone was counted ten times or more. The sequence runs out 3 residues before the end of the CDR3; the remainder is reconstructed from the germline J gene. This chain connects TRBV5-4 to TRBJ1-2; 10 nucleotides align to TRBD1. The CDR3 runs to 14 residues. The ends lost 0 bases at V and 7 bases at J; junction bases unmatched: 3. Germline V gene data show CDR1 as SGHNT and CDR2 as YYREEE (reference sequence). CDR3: CASSLGQGAGGYTF. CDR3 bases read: TGTGCCAGCAGCTTGGGACAGGGGGCCGGTGGC.

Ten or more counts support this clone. This CDR3 reads CASSLGDRREYQETQYF. The part of the CDR3 DNA that was read is TGCGCCAGCAGCTTGGGGGACAGGCGGGAGTACCAAGAGACC. The chain has TRBV5-1 and TRBJ2-5; D possibly corresponds to TRBD1 (8 bases). The read gets to within 3 residues of the CDR3 end, and the germline J gene fills in the rest. Trimming stripped 0 bases from V and 0 bases from J, with 15 bases between. CDR1 is SGHRS and CDR2 is YFSETQ in the germline V gene. CDR3 length equals 17 residues.

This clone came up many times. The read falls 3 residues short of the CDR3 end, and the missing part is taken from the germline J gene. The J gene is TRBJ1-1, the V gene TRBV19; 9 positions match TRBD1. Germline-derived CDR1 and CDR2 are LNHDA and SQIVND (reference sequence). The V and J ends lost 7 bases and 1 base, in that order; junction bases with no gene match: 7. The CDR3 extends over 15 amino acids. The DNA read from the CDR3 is TGTGCCAGTAAGGAACAGGGGGCAGGGAACACTGAA. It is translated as CASKEQGAGNTE. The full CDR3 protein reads CASKEQGAGNTEAFF.

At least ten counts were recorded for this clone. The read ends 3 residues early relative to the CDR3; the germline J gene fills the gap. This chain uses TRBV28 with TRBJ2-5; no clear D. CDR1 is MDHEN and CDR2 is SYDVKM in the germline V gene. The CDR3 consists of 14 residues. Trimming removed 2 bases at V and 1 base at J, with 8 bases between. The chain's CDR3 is CASSLRGFQETQYF. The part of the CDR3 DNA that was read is TGTGCCAGCAGTTTACGAGGCTTCCAAGAGACC.

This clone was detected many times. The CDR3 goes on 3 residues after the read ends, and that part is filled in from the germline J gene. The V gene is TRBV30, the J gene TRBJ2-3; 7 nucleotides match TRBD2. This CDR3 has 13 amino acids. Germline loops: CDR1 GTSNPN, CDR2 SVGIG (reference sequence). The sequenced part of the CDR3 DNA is TGTGCCTGGAGTAACGCGGGAGTGGAGACG. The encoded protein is CAWSNAGVET. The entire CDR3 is CAWSNAGVETQYF.

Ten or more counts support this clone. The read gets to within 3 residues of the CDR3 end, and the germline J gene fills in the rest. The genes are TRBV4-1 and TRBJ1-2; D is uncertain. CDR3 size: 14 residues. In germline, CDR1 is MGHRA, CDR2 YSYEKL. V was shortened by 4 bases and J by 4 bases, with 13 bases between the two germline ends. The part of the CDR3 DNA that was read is TGCGCCAGCAGCCCCAAGGGTGAATCCTATGGC. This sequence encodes CASSPKGESYG. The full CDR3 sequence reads CASSPKGESYGYTF.

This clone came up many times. CDR3 DNA, as far as it was read: TGTGCCAGTAGTCCCGCGACCGTAGGGAATCAGCCC. It encodes CASSPATVGNQP. The complete CDR3 reads CASSPATVGNQPQHF. The V gene is TRBV19, the J gene TRBJ1-5; no definite D call. The read ends 3 residues early relative to the CDR3; the germline J gene fills the gap. Germline V gives CDR1 LNHDA, CDR2 SQIVND (reference sequence). The CDR3 extends over 15 amino acids. Trimming stripped 5 bases from V and 4 bases from J, with 15 bases between.

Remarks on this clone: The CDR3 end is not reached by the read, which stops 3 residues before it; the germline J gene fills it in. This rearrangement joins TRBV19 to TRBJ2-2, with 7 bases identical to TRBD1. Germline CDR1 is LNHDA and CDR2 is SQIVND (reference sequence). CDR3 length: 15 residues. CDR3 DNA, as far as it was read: TGTGCCAGTAGTATCGTGACAGGGAATAATTCACCG. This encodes CASSIVTGNNSP. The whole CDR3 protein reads CASSIVTGNNSPLFF.

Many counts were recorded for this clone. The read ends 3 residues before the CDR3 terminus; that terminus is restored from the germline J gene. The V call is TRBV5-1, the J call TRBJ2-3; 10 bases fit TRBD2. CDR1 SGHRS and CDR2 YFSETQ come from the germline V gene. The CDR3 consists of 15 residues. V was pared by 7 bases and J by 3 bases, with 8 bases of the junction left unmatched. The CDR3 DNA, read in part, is TGCGCCAGCGGCGGACTAGCGGAGGGAACAGATACG. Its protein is CASGGLAEGTDT. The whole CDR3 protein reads CASGGLAEGTDTQYF.

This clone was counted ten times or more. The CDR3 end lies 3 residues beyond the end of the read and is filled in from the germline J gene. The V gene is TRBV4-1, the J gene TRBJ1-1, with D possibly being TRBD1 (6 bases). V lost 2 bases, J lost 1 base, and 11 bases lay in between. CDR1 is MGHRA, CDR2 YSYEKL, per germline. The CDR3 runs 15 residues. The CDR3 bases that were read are TGCGCCAGCAGCCAAAGGGGGTCGGGGAACACTGAA. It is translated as CASSQRGSGNTE. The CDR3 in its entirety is CASSQRGSGNTEAFF.

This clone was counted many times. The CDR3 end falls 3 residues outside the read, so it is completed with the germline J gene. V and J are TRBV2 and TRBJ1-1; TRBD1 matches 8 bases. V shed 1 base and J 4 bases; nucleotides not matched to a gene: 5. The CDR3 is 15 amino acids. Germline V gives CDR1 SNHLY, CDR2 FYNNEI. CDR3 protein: CASSEGWTGPTEAFF. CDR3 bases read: TGTGCCAGCAGTGAAGGTTGGACAGGGCCCACTGAA.

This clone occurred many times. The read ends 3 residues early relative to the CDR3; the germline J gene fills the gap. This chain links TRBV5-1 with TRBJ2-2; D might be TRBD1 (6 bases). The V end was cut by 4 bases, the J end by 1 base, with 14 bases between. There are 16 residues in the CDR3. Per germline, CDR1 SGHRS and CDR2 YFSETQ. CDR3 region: CASSLFGQLNTGELFF. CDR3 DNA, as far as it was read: TGCGCCAGCAGCCTGTTCGGACAGCTGAACACCGGGGAG. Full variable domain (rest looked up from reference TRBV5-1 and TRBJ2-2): KAGVTQTPRYLIKTRGQQVTLSCSPISGHRSVSWYQQTPGQGLQFLFEYFSETQRNKGNFPGRFSGRQFSNSRSEMNVSTLELGDSALYLCASSLFGQLNTGELFFGEGSRLTVL.

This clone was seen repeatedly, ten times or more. The CDR3 is CASSSNRLGSYNEQFF. Incomplete CDR3 DNA: TGTGCCAGTAGTTCCAATAGACTGGGCTCCTACAATGAG. The chain employs TRBV19 and TRBJ2-1; D not certain. The read ends 3 residues shy of where the CDR3 ends; the end is completed using the germline J gene. The CDR3 consists of 16 residues. Trimming cost V 5 bases and J 0 bases, with 14 bases left between them. The germline V gene encodes CDR1 LNHDA and CDR2 SQIVND (reference sequence).

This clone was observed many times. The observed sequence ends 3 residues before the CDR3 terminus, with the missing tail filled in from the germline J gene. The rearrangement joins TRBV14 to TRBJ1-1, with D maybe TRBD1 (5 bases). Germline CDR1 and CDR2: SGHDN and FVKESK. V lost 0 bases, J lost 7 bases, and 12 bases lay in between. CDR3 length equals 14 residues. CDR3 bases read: TGTGCCAGCAGCCAAGAGAATACAGGCCGTGAA. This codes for CASSQENTGRE. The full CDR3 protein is CASSQENTGREAFF.

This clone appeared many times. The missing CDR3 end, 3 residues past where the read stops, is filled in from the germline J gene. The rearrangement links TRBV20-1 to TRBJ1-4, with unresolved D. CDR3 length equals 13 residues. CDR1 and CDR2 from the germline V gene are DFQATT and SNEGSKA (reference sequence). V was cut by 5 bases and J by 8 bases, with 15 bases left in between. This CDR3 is CSASGLSGEKLFF. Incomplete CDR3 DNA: TGCAGTGCTTCCGGGCTTAGCGGGGAAAAA.

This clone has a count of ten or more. The sequenced CDR3 bases are TGTGCCAGTACCCAGGCCCCCAGCTCCTACAATGAG. Translated, it gives CASTQAPSSYNE. The full CDR3 is CASTQAPSSYNEQFF. The chain is built from TRBV19 and TRBJ2-1; D unresolved. The read finishes 3 residues shy of the CDR3 end, and the germline J gene is used to complete it. V lost 7 bases to trimming and J lost 0 bases, with 13 bases between them. The V gene's germline CDR1 is LNHDA and CDR2 SQIVND (reference sequence). There are 15 residues in the CDR3. Using reference TRBV19 and TRBJ2-1 for the parts outside the CDR3, the full variable domain is DGGITQSPKYLFRKEGQNVTLSCEQNLNHDAMYWYRQDPGQGLRLIYYSQIVNDFQKGDIAEGYSVSREKKESFPLTVTSAQKNPTAFYLCASTQAPSSYNEQFFGPGTRLTVL.

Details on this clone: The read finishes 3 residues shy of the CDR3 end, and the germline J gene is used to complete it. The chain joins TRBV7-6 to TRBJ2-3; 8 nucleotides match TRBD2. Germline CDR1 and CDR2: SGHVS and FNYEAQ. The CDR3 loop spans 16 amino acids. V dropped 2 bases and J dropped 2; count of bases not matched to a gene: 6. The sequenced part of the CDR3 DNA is TGTGCCAGCAGCTTACGGGTTAGCGGGACCACAGATACG. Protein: CASSLRVSGTTDT. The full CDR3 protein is CASSLRVSGTTDTQYF.